The 26 T cell receptor beta chains below come from one sample, sequenced in a study of beta chain features in type 1 diabetes. Isolated RNA was reverse transcribed in full, so expressed TCRB transcripts were sequenced. Assay: immunoSEQ multiplex PCR; the TCRdb copy retains only in-frame clones and omits some. The profile shows under 350,000 clones, about 8.5% of them singletons. Sequencing used central memory CD4+ T cells from blood. All receptors come from a woman aged 18-30 years in good health.

This clone was recorded a few times. The chain carries TRBV6-5 and TRBJ2-1, with D tentatively TRBD2 (6 bases). With 0 bases removed from V and 7 bases from J, the gap between germline ends came to 10 bases. Germline values: CDR1 MNHEY, CDR2 SVGAGI. The CDR3 is 14 amino acids. The CDR3 sequence is CASSYSLAFNEQFF. Here the CDR3 DNA reads TGTGCCAGCAGTTACTCCCTAGCGTTTAATGAGCAGTTCTTC.

The V and J genes are TRBV4-1 and TRBJ1-5; 7 bases line up with TRBD1. V lost 0 bases to trimming and J lost 5 bases; unmatched junction nucleotides: 7. The length of the CDR3 is 16 residues. CDR1 and CDR2 from the germline V gene are MGHRA and YSYEKL. The CDR3 DNA reads as TGCGCCAGCAGCCAAGACCACAGGGGCCGGTATCAGCCCCAGCATTTT. Its protein is CASSQDHRGRYQPQHF.

The CDR3 bases are TGTGCCAGCAGCGGTCCCGGGACAGGTTCCTATGGCTACACCTTC. Translation: CASSGPGTGSYGYTF. The chain recombines TRBV11-2 with TRBJ1-2; TRBD1 matches 8 bases. The germline CDR1 and CDR2 sequences are SGHAT and FQNNGV. The CDR3 totals 15 residues. J was trimmed by 4 bases and V by 5 bases; bases with no gene match: 9.

Turning to this clone: A read error may account for a junction end that differs from germline. The chain is built from TRBV7-7 and TRBJ2-5, with D unresolved. CDR1 and CDR2 from the germline V gene are SSHAT and FNYEAQ (reference sequence). The CDR3 sequence is 11 residues long. The CDR3 loop reads CASSPKETQYF. The CDR3, as DNA: TGTGCTAGCAGCCCTAAAGAGACCCAGTACTTC.

The genes are TRBV23-1 and TRBJ1-3, with TRBD1 as a possible D gene (5 bases). TRBV23-1 is flagged as an ORF with uncertain function. V dropped 0 bases and J dropped 4 bases, with 19 bases sitting between them. CDR3 length equals 18 residues. As DNA, the CDR3 is TGCGCCAGCAGTCAATCTTCCCAGGACGGACATTCCGGAAACACCATATATTTT. Protein: CASSQSSQDGHSGNTIYF.

This clone has more than one count but fewer than ten. The chain joins TRBV4-2 to TRBJ2-3; the match to TRBD2 covers 10 bases. The V gene's germline CDR1 is LGHNA and CDR2 YNFKEQ. J gave up 8 bases and V 1 base, and 6 bases lay outside the gene matches. The CDR3 totals 15 residues. CDR3: CASSQAAGGPSTQYF. In DNA, the CDR3 is TGTGCCAGCAGCCAAGCAGCGGGGGGGCCTAGTACGCAGTATTTT.

In its sample, this clone was seen many times. The rearrangement links TRBV18 to TRBJ1-2; TRBD1 is a possible D gene (5 bases). V was cut by 5 bases and J by 7 bases, with 26 bases left in between. The CDR3 runs 17 residues. Germline values: CDR1 KGHSH, CDR2 LQKENI. The CDR3 region has the DNA TGTGCCAGCTCAGGCCCCGGGACGAGCTCCCTTCGGGGTGGCTACACCTTC. Translated, it gives CASSGPGTSSLRGGYTF.

The sample holds a few counts of this clone. V usage is TRBV18 and J usage is TRBJ2-3, with 10 bases lining up with TRBD2. The J segment lost 1 base and the V segment lost 4 bases, leaving 2 bases of the junction unmatched. Germline V gives CDR1 KGHSH, CDR2 LQKENI. This CDR3 contains 15 residues. CDR3 residues: CASSLGTSGTDTQYF. DNA of the CDR3: TGTGCCAGCTCACTCGGGACTAGCGGCACAGATACGCAGTATTTT.

This clone was counted a few times. The chain uses TRBV18 and TRBJ2-2; D may match TRBD1 or TRBD2 (5 bases each). Trimming stripped 4 bases from V and 1 base from J, with 13 bases between. This CDR3 has 16 residues. From germline, CDR1 is KGHSH and CDR2 LQKENI. Written as DNA, the CDR3 is TGTGCCAGCTCACTTCTCGAGGGGCGGAACACCGGGGAGCTGTTTTTT. Amino acids: CASSLLEGRNTGELFF. The full variable domain, with the rest looked up from reference TRBV18 and TRBJ2-2, is NAGVMQNPRHLVRRRGQEARLRCSPMKGHSHVYWYRQLPEEGLKFMVYLQKENIIDESGMPKERFSAEFPKEGPSILRIQQVVRGDSAAYFCASSLLEGRNTGELFFGEGSRLTVL.

The CDR3, as DNA: TGTGCCAGCCAGGGTACAGGGGTCTCTAATTCACCCCTCCACTTT. This translates into CASQGTGVSNSPLHF. This chain connects TRBV7-9 to TRBJ1-6, with 7 bases lining up with TRBD1. The length of the CDR3 is 15 residues. CDR1 is SEHNR, CDR2 FQNEAQ, per germline (reference sequence). After removal of 8 bases from V and 6 bases from J, the junction contained 10 bases not matched to a gene.

This clone was observed a few times. The V call is TRBV11-2, the J call TRBJ2-5, with 7 bases that match TRBD1. CDR1 is SGHAT, CDR2 FQNNGV, per germline. The CDR3 spans 16 residues. The junction had 10 bases not matched to a gene; V was cut back by 4 bases and J by 2 bases. The CDR3 loop is CASSYQAGGTQETQYF. The CDR3 region has the DNA TGTGCCAGCAGCTACCAGGCAGGGGGAACTCAAGAGACCCAGTACTTC.

The genes are TRBV20-1 and TRBJ2-7, with 9 nucleotides matching TRBD1. V lost 8 bases, J lost 5 bases, and 4 bases stayed unmatched. This CDR3 is built from 11 residues. Germline loops: CDR1 DFQATT, CDR2 SNEGSKA (reference sequence). The CDR3 here is CSPGQGDEQYV. DNA of the CDR3: TGCAGTCCGGGACAGGGCGACGAGCAGTACGTC.

This chain joins TRBV5-4 and TRBJ2-6, with D perhaps matching TRBD1 (6 bases). Germline V lookup: CDR1 SGHNT, CDR2 YYREEE (reference sequence). The CDR3 runs to 15 residues. Trimming took off 9 bases at V and 4 bases at J, with 17 bases between the two ends. For the CDR3, the DNA is TGTGCCACCCCCCTGGGGGCGGAAGGGGCCAACGTCCTGACTTTC. Its protein is CATPLGAEGANVLTF.

This clone was seen a few times. This chain links TRBV5-4 with TRBJ2-1; 7 bases fit TRBD2. The CDR3 is 16 amino acids. Germline CDR1 and CDR2: SGHNT and YYREEE (reference sequence). J lost 5 bases, V lost 0 bases, and 8 bases had no gene match. The CDR3 DNA reads TGTGCCAGCAGCTTGGAACTAGCGCGGGCCCACAATGAGCAGTTCTTC. Encoded protein: CASSLELARAHNEQFF.

A few counts support this clone. J is TRBJ2-7 and V is TRBV9, with 10 bases aligning to TRBD2. Germline V CDR1 and CDR2: SGDLS, YYNGEE. The CDR3 runs to 16 residues. Trimming removed 4 bases from V and 2 bases from J; junction bases left unmatched: 9. Written as DNA, the CDR3 is TGTGCCAGCAGCCCAGCGGTAGCGGGAGGAGCCTACGAGCAGTACTTC. This gives the protein CASSPAVAGGAYEQYF.

The chain is built from TRBV4-2 and TRBJ1-1; D not resolved. Trimming shortened V by 4 bases and J by 1 base, and 13 bases separated the two germline ends. This CDR3 comprises 15 residues. Germline lookup yields CDR1 LGHNA and CDR2 YNFKEQ. CDR3 in DNA: TGTGCCAGCAGCCTGGGTGGATTGGGGAACACTGAAGCTTTCTTT. It codes for CASSLGGLGNTEAFF.

This clone was found many times. Other DNA sequences in this sample translate to the same CDR3. CDR3 amino acids: CASRPLSSYNEQFF. DNA for the CDR3: TGTGCCAGCAGGCCATTGAGCTCCTACAATGAGCAGTTCTTC. The V gene is TRBV9, the J gene TRBJ2-1; D unclear. Germline V gene lookup returns CDR1 SGDLS and CDR2 YYNGEE. This CDR3 is built from 14 residues. V was cut by 5 bases and J by 0 bases, with 9 bases left in between.

This clone was counted many times. The chain couples TRBV25-1 to TRBJ2-5; 14 nucleotides line up with TRBD2. V shed 8 bases, J shed 1 base, and the junction held 6 bases outside the gene matches. The CDR3 spans 16 residues. The V gene's germline CDR1 is MGHDK and CDR2 SYGVNS. The DNA for the CDR3 is TGTGCCAGCGACGGGACTAGCGGGAGACCCCAAGAGACCCAGTACTTC. This sequence encodes CASDGTSGRPQETQYF.

This clone was counted a few times. The chain recombines TRBV28 with TRBJ1-1; a possible D gene is TRBD1 (6 bases). Trimming took off 4 bases at V and 7 bases at J, with 19 bases between the two ends. The germline CDR1 and CDR2 sequences are MDHEN and SYDVKM. The CDR3 has 15 amino acids. The CDR3 sequence is CASSSAQGGIDEAFF. CDR3 sequence (DNA): TGTGCCAGCAGTTCCGCACAGGGAGGGATTGATGAAGCTTTCTTT.

At least ten counts were recorded for this clone. The chain uses TRBV18 and TRBJ2-7; 11 bases map to TRBD1. Germline V gives CDR1 KGHSH, CDR2 LQKENI. V dropped 4 bases and J dropped 4; count of bases not matched to a gene: 6. The CDR3 is made up of 15 amino acids. CDR3 in DNA: TGTGCCAGCTCACTCCGGGACAGGGGGATTTACGAGCAGTACTTC. Translating gives CASSLRDRGIYEQYF.

This clone turned up a few times. The J gene is TRBJ2-5, the V gene TRBV7-2; D perhaps matches TRBD1 (6 bases). The V gene lost 4 bases and the J gene lost 6 bases, with 18 bases spanning the gap. CDR3 size: 15 residues. Germline CDR1 SGHTA, CDR2 FQGNSA. The CDR3 protein is CASSSGGQGIKTQYF. Here the CDR3 DNA reads TGTGCCAGCAGCTCTGGCGGGCAGGGGATAAAGACCCAGTACTTC.

The chain employs TRBV15 and TRBJ2-7, with D maybe TRBD2 (6 bases). The CDR3 spans 13 residues. The germline V and J ends were trimmed by 2 bases and 4 bases, with 9 bases remaining between them. Germline loops: CDR1 LNHNV, CDR2 YYDKDF (reference sequence). This CDR3 is CATSRSLAYEQYV. DNA for the CDR3: TGTGCCACCAGCAGATCGCTAGCGTACGAGCAGTACGTC.

As concerns this clone: The same CDR3 arises from other DNA sequences in this sample as well. V is TRBV5-1 and J is TRBJ1-1, with TRBD1 as a possible D gene (5 bases). The CDR3 totals 14 residues. The germline V gene has CDR1 SGHRS and CDR2 YFSETQ. The V gene lost 0 bases and the J gene lost 1 base, with 7 bases spanning the gap. CDR3 sequence: CASSLDRPNTEAFF. The CDR3 nucleotides read TGCGCCAGCAGCTTGGACAGGCCGAACACTGAAGCTTTCTTT. Complete variable domain (other parts from reference TRBV5-1 and TRBJ1-1): KAGVTQTPRYLIKTRGQQVTLSCSPISGHRSVSWYQQTPGQGLQFLFEYFSETQRNKGNFPGRFSGRQFSNSRSEMNVSTLELGDSALYLCASSLDRPNTEAFFGQGTRLTVV.

The chain couples TRBV9 to TRBJ2-7; 8 bases match TRBD2. Germline CDR1 SGDLS, CDR2 YYNGEE. With V trimmed by 7 bases and J by 6 bases, 18 bases remained unmatched. This CDR3 has 16 residues. The CDR3 loop reads CASSGFMAGGFSEQYF. In DNA, the CDR3 is TGTGCCAGCTCAGGGTTTATGGCGGGAGGCTTCTCCGAGCAGTACTTC.

The CDR3 loop is CASTQTGASAFF. The CDR3 DNA follows: TGTGCCAGCACCCAAACAGGGGCTTCAGCTTTCTTT. The chain employs TRBV6-6 and TRBJ1-1; 7 bases are shared with TRBD1. Unmatched junction bases numbered 9, after V lost 7 bases and J lost 10 bases. Germline V gene data show CDR1 as MNHNY and CDR2 as SVGAGI (reference sequence). The CDR3 consists of 12 residues.

This clone appeared a few times. The V call is TRBV7-2, the J call TRBJ1-1; no clear D gene. V was trimmed by 6 bases and J by 6 bases, leaving 14 bases between them. CDR1 and CDR2 (germline): SGHTA, FQGNSA. The CDR3 totals 13 residues. The CDR3 is CASSNKGRPEAFF. The CDR3 DNA sequence: TGTGCCAGCAGTAACAAGGGTAGACCTGAAGCTTTCTTT.